The clone carrying this T cell receptor beta chain appeared a single time. This sample is drawn from a study of shared clonotypes between healthy human individuals. Produced via immunoSEQ multiplex PCR; TCRdb's table is partial and in-frame only. The table has about a million clones, about 74% seen once. The clonotype was recovered from a man between 18 and 29 years old in good health. The sample consisted of memory CD4+ T cells sorted from blood. The subset denotes: CD45RA-negative fraction.

The CDR3 nucleotides are TGTGCCAGCAGCAACCCCATTGGTCGGGGGGACCACTACGAGCAGTACTTC. Protein product: CASSNPIGRGDHYEQYF. The chain carries TRBV28 and TRBJ2-7; 7 positions match TRBD2. The J segment lost 3 bases and the V segment lost 6 bases, leaving 17 bases of the junction unmatched. Per the germline V gene, CDR1 is MDHEN and CDR2 is SYDVKM. The CDR3 is made up of 17 amino acids.